These 21 T cell receptor beta chains share one sample of origin, sequenced in a study of blood T cell repertoires in COVID-19. This table comes from immunoSEQ multiplex PCR, and its TCRdb copy is limited to in-frame clones, with some not included. Of nearly 350,000 clones detected, roughly 90% appear once; the ten largest clones hold roughly 6.6%. Sample: peripheral blood. Receptors originate from a woman aged 70-85 years with COVID-19, enrolled during active disease.

The chain carries TRBV9 and TRBJ2-1; D perhaps matches TRBD2 (5 bases). There are 16 residues in the CDR3. CDR1 is SGDLS and CDR2 is YYNGEE in the germline V gene. V was pared by 0 bases and J by 0 bases, with 10 bases between. DNA of the CDR3: TGTGCCAGCAGCGTAGCTGGGGAGACCTCCTACAATGAGCAGTTCTTC. It yields the protein CASSVAGETSYNEQFF.

V gene TRBV29-1 combines with J gene TRBJ1-1; D perhaps matches TRBD1 (5 bases). This CDR3 region has 14 residues. Germline V lookup: CDR1 SQVTM, CDR2 ANQGSEA. V lost 1 base and J lost 0, with 9 bases in between. Here the CDR3 DNA reads TGCAGCGTTGAAGCAGGGTTCATGAACACTGAAGCTTTCTTT. Protein product: CSVEAGFMNTEAFF.

This rearrangement joins TRBV2 to TRBJ2-7, with D perhaps TRBD1 (6 bases). Germline V gene data show CDR1 as SNHLY and CDR2 as FYNNEI. The CDR3 runs 15 residues. V was clipped by 5 bases and J by 2 bases, with 16 bases between them. The CDR3 bases are TGTGCCAGCAGTAAGGTCCCGGGACAAACCTACGAGCAGTACTTC. Protein: CASSKVPGQTYEQYF.

The chain employs TRBV2 and TRBJ1-2; 8 nucleotides line up with TRBD1. CDR1 is SNHLY, CDR2 FYNNEI, per germline. The CDR3 has 14 amino acids. Unmatched junction bases numbered 7, after V lost 10 bases and J lost 0 bases. This CDR3 reads CATDRGQANYGYTF. CDR3 in DNA: TGTGCCACCGACAGGGGCCAAGCTAACTATGGCTACACCTTC.

The chain carries TRBV2 and TRBJ2-3; maybe TRBD2 (5 bases). The CDR3 contains 15 residues. Germline V gene lookup returns CDR1 SNHLY and CDR2 FYNNEI. V was trimmed by 2 bases and J by 3 bases, leaving 12 bases between them. Here the CDR3 DNA reads TGTGCCAGCAGTGAAAGGAGCGGCGGGACAGATACGCAGTATTTT. This translates into CASSERSGGTDTQYF.

Worth noting for this clone: The same CDR3 is also encoded by other DNA sequences in this sample. This rearrangement joins TRBV9 to TRBJ2-3, with D uncertain. V was cut by 4 bases and J by 0 bases, with 9 bases left in between. The germline CDR1 and CDR2 sequences are SGDLS and YYNGEE. The CDR3 consists of 14 residues. The CDR3 sequence: CASSLLSSTDTQYF. The CDR3 DNA reads TGTGCCAGCAGCTTACTTTCTAGCACAGATACGCAGTATTTT.

The V and J genes are TRBV19 and TRBJ2-7; no definite D call. V gave up 5 bases and J gave up 3 bases, with 14 bases separating them. This CDR3 is 14 amino acids long. CDR1 LNHDA and CDR2 SQIVND come from the germline V gene (reference sequence). This CDR3 reads CASSPDTTLYEQYF. For the CDR3, the DNA is TGTGCCAGTAGTCCCGACACGACACTCTACGAGCAGTACTTC.

The chain combines TRBV28 with TRBJ1-2; D is perhaps TRBD1 (6 bases). Germline-derived CDR1 and CDR2 are MDHEN and SYDVKM. The CDR3 covers 13 residues. V lost 4 bases and J 8 bases, leaving 14 bases between the germline ends. This CDR3 reads CASSYLGTPGYTF. The CDR3 coding sequence is TGTGCCAGCAGTTACCTCGGGACACCCGGCTACACCTTC.

This chain connects TRBV5-1 to TRBJ2-3; 7 positions agree with TRBD1. Trimming at V came to 4 bases and at J to 4 bases, leaving 12 bases not matched to a gene. Germline CDR1 and CDR2: SGHRS and YFSETQ. The CDR3 sequence is 16 residues long. CDR3 bases: TGCGCCAGCAGCCCTATCGACAGGGAAGGCGCAGATACGCAGTATTTT. This sequence encodes CASSPIDREGADTQYF.

The rearrangement joins TRBV5-6 to TRBJ1-1; no reliable D call. Trimming took off 1 base at V and 1 base at J, with 8 bases between the two ends. This CDR3 contains 14 residues. Germline CDR1 SGHDT, CDR2 YYEEEE. DNA of the CDR3: TGTGCCAGCAGCTTGAGCAGGCAGAACACTGAAGCTTTCTTT. Protein: CASSLSRQNTEAFF. Filled out from reference TRBV5-6 and TRBJ1-1, the complete variable domain reads DAGVTQSPTHLIKTRGQQVTLRCSPKSGHDTVSWYQQALGQGPQFIFQYYEEEERQRGNFPDRFSGHQFPNYSSELNVNALLLGDSALYLCASSLSRQNTEAFFGQGTRLTVV.

This chain uses TRBV27 with TRBJ1-1; D gene uncertain. V dropped 5 bases and J dropped 1 base, with 8 bases sitting between them. The CDR3 covers 13 residues. Germline V lookup: CDR1 MNHEY, CDR2 SMNVEV (reference sequence). CDR3 sequence reads: CASSIGPNTEAFF. The CDR3 DNA is TGTGCCAGCAGTATTGGCCCGAACACTGAAGCTTTCTTT.

The sample holds one count of this clone. The rearrangement joins TRBV7-2 to TRBJ2-1; TRBD2 aligns across 8 bases. Germline V gene lookup returns CDR1 SGHTA and CDR2 FQGNSA. The CDR3 totals 14 residues. V shed 5 bases and J 3 bases; nucleotides not matched to a gene: 3. CDR3 in DNA: TGTGCCAGCAGCGGCGGGGGGTACTACAATGAGCAGTTCTTC. Translating gives CASSGGGYYNEQFF.

The J gene is TRBJ2-7, the V gene TRBV2; TRBD1 is a possible D gene (5 bases). The CDR3 covers 13 residues. With 3 bases removed from V and 6 bases from J, the gap between germline ends came to 12 bases. The germline CDR1 and CDR2 sequences are SNHLY and FYNNEI. The CDR3 bases are TGTGCCAGCAGTGATTGGCGGACACCCGAGCAGTACTTC. This sequence encodes CASSDWRTPEQYF. Together with reference TRBV2 and TRBJ2-7, the CDR3 gives the full variable domain: EPEVTQTPSHQVTQMGQEVILRCVPISNHLYFYWYRQILGQKVEFLVSFYNNEISEKSEIFDDQFSVERPDGSNFTLKIRSTKLEDSAMYFCASSDWRTPEQYFGPGTRLTVT.

This clone has just one count. The gene calls are TRBV29-1 and TRBJ2-2; weak D call: TRBD1 (5 bases). The germline V and J ends were trimmed by 2 bases and 5 bases, with 6 bases remaining between them. Germline V lookup: CDR1 SQVTM, CDR2 ANQGSEA. The CDR3 runs to 12 residues. CDR3 coding DNA: TGCAGCGTTGAAACAGGAACCGGGGAGCTGTTTTTT. Its translation is CSVETGTGELFF.

Notes on this clone: Other DNA sequences of this sample code for an identical CDR3. This chain uses TRBV18 with TRBJ2-7, with D tentatively TRBD2 (6 bases). Germline CDR1 is KGHSH and CDR2 is LQKENI. The length of the CDR3 is 14 residues. V gave up 3 bases and J gave up 3 bases, with 12 bases separating them. The CDR3 region has the DNA TGTGCCAGCTCACCCGGGACGGGGGACTACGAGCAGTACTTC. Translated, it gives CASSPGTGDYEQYF. The whole variable domain, remainder taken from reference TRBV18 and TRBJ2-7, is NAGVMQNPRHLVRRRGQEARLRCSPMKGHSHVYWYRQLPEEGLKFMVYLQKENIIDESGMPKERFSAEFPKEGPSILRIQQVVRGDSAAYFCASSPGTGDYEQYFGPGTRLTVT.

V usage is TRBV10-3 and J usage is TRBJ1-3, with D hard to call. Germline CDR1 is ENHRY and CDR2 is SYGVKD. V shed 8 bases and J shed 0 bases, with 8 bases lying between them. The CDR3 sequence is 13 residues long. The CDR3 reads CAIDPVSGNTIYF. CDR3 nucleotide sequence: TGTGCCATCGATCCAGTCTCTGGAAACACCATATATTTT.

V gene TRBV7-2 combines with J gene TRBJ2-4; the D is unclear. Germline values: CDR1 SGHTA, CDR2 FQGNSA. The CDR3 spans 14 residues. The V end was cut by 2 bases, the J end by 6 bases, with 11 bases between. CDR3 in DNA: TGTGCCAGCAGCTTATCCCCCACAGCAAACATTCAGTACTTC. It is translated as CASSLSPTANIQYF.

This clone was counted many times. The chain recombines TRBV6-6 with TRBJ2-7, with a weak D call TRBD2 (5 bases). This CDR3 is built from 16 residues. CDR1 is MNHNY and CDR2 is SVGAGI in the germline V gene (reference sequence). Trimming shortened V by 5 bases and J by 5 bases, and 22 bases separated the two germline ends. The CDR3 reads CASSLYPGVKEDEQYF. The CDR3 bases are TGTGCCAGCAGTCTCTACCCCGGGGTAAAGGAGGACGAGCAGTACTTC.

The gene calls are TRBV27 and TRBJ1-1; unclear D gene. The germline gives CDR1 MNHEY, CDR2 SMNVEV (reference sequence). V lost 6 bases, J lost 11 bases, and 19 bases lay in between. The CDR3 is 13 amino acids. In DNA, the CDR3 is TGTGCCAGCAGCCACGGGAGCCCGGGCTCCGCTTTCTTT. It encodes CASSHGSPGSAFF.

This chain joins TRBV27 and TRBJ1-5; the D gene is possibly TRBD1 (6 bases). This CDR3 is built from 14 residues. The germline V gene has CDR1 MNHEY and CDR2 SMNVEV (reference sequence). V shed 5 bases and J shed 5 bases, with 13 bases lying between them. CDR3 protein: CASSPYQGHQPQHF. CDR3 in DNA: TGTGCCAGCAGTCCCTACCAGGGGCATCAGCCCCAGCATTTT.

This chain's CDR3 is CASSATNEAFF. CDR3 coding DNA: TGTGCCAGCAGTGCTACCAATGAAGCTTTCTTT. The genes are TRBV12-3 or TRBV12-4 and TRBJ1-1, with D unclear. V lost 5 bases and J lost 7, with 8 bases in between. This CDR3 contains 11 residues.